This T cell receptor beta chain comes out of a study of blood T cell repertoires in COVID-19. Study-level information: COVID-19 samples from acute and convalescent phases originated in the United States, Italy and Spain.

The authors' processing: From reference gene primer amplification, estimates of nucleated cell counts were derived. Sequenced by immunoSEQ multiplex PCR; TCRdb stores in-frame clones only, minus some. That table supplies the V and J calls and clone size; D and trimming were determined from the DNA. The table lists 300,000 to 350,000 clones, around 87% of them singletons. This TCR came from a man younger than 35 with active or convalescent COVID-19. The specimen was peripheral blood.

This chain's CDR3 is CACRGGNTIYF. CDR3 nucleotide sequence: TGTGCCTGCCGAGGGGGAAACACCATATATTTT. The rearrangement links TRBV7-9 to TRBJ1-3; D remains unclear. CDR1 is SEHNR and CDR2 is FQNEAQ in the germline V gene (reference sequence). The CDR3 runs to 11 residues. V was trimmed by 11 bases and J by 4 bases, leaving 9 bases between them.